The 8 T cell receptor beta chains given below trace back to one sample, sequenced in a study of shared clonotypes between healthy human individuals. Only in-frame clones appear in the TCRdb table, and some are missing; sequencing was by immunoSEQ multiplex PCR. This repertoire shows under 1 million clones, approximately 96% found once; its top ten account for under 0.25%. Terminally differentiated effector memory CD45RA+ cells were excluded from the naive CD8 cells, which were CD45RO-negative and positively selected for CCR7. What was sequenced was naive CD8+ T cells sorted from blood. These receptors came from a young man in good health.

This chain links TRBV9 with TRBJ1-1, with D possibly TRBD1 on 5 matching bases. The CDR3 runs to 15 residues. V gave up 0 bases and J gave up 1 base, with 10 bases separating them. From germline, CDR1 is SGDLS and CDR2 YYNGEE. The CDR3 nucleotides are TGTGCCAGCAGCGTAGCCTCCAGGGCGAACACTGAAGCTTTCTTT. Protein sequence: CASSVASRANTEAFF.

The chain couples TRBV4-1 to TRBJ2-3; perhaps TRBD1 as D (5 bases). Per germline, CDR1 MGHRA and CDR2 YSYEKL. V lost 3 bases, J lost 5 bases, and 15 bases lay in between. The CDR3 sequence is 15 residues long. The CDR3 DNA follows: TGCGCCAGCAGCCACGGTACTTTCGACAGAGATACGCAGTATTTT. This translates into CASSHGTFDRDTQYF.

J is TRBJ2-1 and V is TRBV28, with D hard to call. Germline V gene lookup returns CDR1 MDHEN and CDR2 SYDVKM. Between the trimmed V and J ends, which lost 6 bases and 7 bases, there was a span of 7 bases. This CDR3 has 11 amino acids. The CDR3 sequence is CASRESNEQFF. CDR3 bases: TGTGCCAGCAGGGAGAGTAATGAGCAGTTCTTC.

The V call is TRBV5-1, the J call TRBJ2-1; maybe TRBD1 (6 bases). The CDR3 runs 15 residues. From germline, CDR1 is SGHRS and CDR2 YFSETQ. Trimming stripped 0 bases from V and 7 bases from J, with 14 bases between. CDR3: CASSLVSGAGNEQFF. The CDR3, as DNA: TGCGCCAGCAGCTTGGTTTCAGGGGCTGGGAATGAGCAGTTCTTC.

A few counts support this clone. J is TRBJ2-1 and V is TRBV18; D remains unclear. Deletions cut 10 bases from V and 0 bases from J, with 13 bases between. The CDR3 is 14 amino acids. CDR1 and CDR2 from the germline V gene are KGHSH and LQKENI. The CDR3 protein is CATNEAHSYNEQFF. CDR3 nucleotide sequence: TGTGCCACTAACGAGGCTCACTCCTACAATGAGCAGTTCTTC. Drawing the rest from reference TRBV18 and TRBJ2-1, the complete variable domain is NAGVMQNPRHLVRRRGQEARLRCSPMKGHSHVYWYRQLPEEGLKFMVYLQKENIIDESGMPKERFSAEFPKEGPSILRIQQVVRGDSAAYFCATNEAHSYNEQFFGPGTRLTVL.

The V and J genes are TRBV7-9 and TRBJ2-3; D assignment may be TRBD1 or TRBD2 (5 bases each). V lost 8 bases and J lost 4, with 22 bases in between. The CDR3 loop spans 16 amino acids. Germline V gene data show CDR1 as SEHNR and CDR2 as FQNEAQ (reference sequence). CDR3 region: CASDGAVQRRSDTQYF. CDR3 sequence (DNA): TGTGCCAGCGACGGGGCTGTCCAACGCCGGTCAGATACGCAGTATTTT.

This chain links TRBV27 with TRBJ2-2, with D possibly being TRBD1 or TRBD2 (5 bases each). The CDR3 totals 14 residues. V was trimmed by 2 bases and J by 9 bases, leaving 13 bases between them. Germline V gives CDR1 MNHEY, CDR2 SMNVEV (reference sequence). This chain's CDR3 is CASSLGDPGRELFF. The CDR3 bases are TGTGCCAGCAGTTTAGGGGACCCCGGGCGGGAGCTGTTTTTT.

CDR3: CASSVRAQSNEQYF. In DNA form, the CDR3 reads TGCGCCAGCAGTGTCCGGGCCCAAAGCAACGAGCAGTACTTC. The chain uses TRBV10-1 and TRBJ2-7; D is undetermined. Germline CDR1 and CDR2: WNHNN and SYGVQD (reference sequence). V was pared by 4 bases and J by 5 bases, with 15 bases between. This CDR3 contains 14 residues.